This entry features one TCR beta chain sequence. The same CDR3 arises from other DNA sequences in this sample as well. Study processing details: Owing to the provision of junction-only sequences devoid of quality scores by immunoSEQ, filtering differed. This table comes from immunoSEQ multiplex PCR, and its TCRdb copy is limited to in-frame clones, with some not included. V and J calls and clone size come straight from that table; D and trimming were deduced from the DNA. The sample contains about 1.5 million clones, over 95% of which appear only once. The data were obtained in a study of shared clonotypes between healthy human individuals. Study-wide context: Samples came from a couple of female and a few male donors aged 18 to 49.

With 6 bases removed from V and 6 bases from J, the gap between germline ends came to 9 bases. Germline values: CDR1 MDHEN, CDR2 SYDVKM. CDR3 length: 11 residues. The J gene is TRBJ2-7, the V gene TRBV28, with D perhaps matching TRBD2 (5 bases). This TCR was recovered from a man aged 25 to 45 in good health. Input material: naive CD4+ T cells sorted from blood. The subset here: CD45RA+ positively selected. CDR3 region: CASSLRGEQYF. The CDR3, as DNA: TGTGCCAGCAGCCTCCGGGGCGAGCAGTACTTC. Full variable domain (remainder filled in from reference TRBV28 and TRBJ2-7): DVKVTQSSRYLVKRTGEKVFLECVQDMDHENMFWYRQDPGLGLRLIYFSYDVKMKEKGDIPEGYSVSREKKERFSLILESASTNQTSMYLCASSLRGEQYFGPGTRLTVT.